The clone carrying this TCR beta chain appeared many times. Antigen: not known. MiXCR, run by TCRdb on the 5' RACE reads, gives a single entry per CDR3 protein. The top ten hold over 14% of the sample, which has fewer than 400,000 distinct CDR3 sequences, around 6.5% seen once. The data originate from a study of T cells after yellow fever vaccination. On the study more broadly: Fractions containing few cells were prepared with SMART-Seq v4 Ultra Low Input. Study-level results: Researchers report a weaker secondary response that nonetheless peaked faster, day 5 versus 15. CD4 and CD8 compartments shared a small share of clonotypes. The booster saw the reappearance of most primary-vaccination clones (roughly 96% CD4, 80% to 90% CD8).

The sequences come from PBMCs, collected 5 days after the yellow fever booster vaccination. The TCR comes from a young man who received the YFV17D yellow fever vaccine.

The CDR3 DNA follows: TGTGCCAGCAGCTTGGGGTGGACCGATACGCAGTATTTT. Translating it yields CASSLGWTDTQYF. The chain recombines TRBV5-5 with TRBJ2-3, with D unclear. The germline V gene encodes CDR1 SGHKS and CDR2 YYEKEE (reference sequence). With 0 bases removed from V and 6 bases from J, the gap between germline ends came to 8 bases. The CDR3 totals 13 residues.